The rows below give T cell receptor beta chains drawn from one sample of a study of T cells in localized non-small cell lung cancer. The data were produced by immunoSEQ multiplex PCR, yet TCRdb's version contains in-frame clones alone and is incomplete. The sample lists tens of thousands of clones, roughly nine tenths occurring once. The specimen was peripheral blood mononuclear cells, collected before any cancer treatment. The receptors come from a man aged 40 to 69 with stage III lung adenocarcinoma. CDR3s include the opening cysteine and the closing phenylalanine or tryptophan. Fields, in order: clone size, D gene, J gene, V gene, CDR3 DNA, CDR3 protein. The D gene is left open where the match is weak. Clone size appears in some rows only: once, few, many, or a class for an expanded clone.

. | . | TRBJ2-3 | TRBV5-1 | TGCGCCAGCAGCTTGGCCGGACAAACCCATAGCACAGATACGCAGTATTTT | CASSLAGQTHSTDTQYF
. | TRBD1 | TRBJ1-1 | TRBV15 | TGTGCCACCAGCAGAGATCTGGCAGGGGGGAGCACTGAAGCTTTCTTT | CATSRDLAGGSTEAFF
few | . | TRBJ2-7 | TRBV6-1 | TGTGCCAGCAGTCTACAGAATTCCTACGAGCAGTACTTC | CASSLQNSYEQYF
. | . | TRBJ2-3 | TRBV5-1 | TGCGCCAGCAGCTTGGAGGCAGGAGATACGCAGTATTTT | CASSLEAGDTQYF
. | . | TRBJ1-4 | TRBV30 | TGTGCCTGGAGTGGCAATGAAAAACTGTTTTTT | CAWSGNEKLFF
. | TRBD2 | TRBJ2-1 | TRBV5-5 | TGTGCCAGCAGCCCTCCGGGACTAGCGGGAGCTCCGTTCTTC | CASSPPGLAGAPFF
. | TRBD2 | TRBJ2-7 | TRBV7-3 | TGTGCCAGCAGCGTGACGGCGGGAGGAACCTACGAGCAGTACTTC | CASSVTAGGTYEQYF
. | . | TRBJ1-1 | TRBV6-5 | TGTGCCAGCAGGGGACAGAACACTGAAGCTTTCTTT | CASRGQNTEAFF
. | . | TRBJ2-2 | TRBV6-5 | TGTGCCAGCAGTTACTCCTTGGCTAACACCGGGGAGCTGTTTTTT | CASSYSLANTGELFF
. | . | TRBJ1-5 | TRBV11-2 | TGTGCCAGCAGTTTTACGCATAATAGCAATCAGCCCCAGCATTTT | CASSFTHNSNQPQHF
. | TRBD1 | TRBJ1-2 | TRBV7-2 | TGTGCCAGCAGCCGCCAACCGGGACAGTCTAATGGCTACACCTTC | CASSRQPGQSNGYTF
. | . | TRBJ2-1 | TRBV12-2 | TGTGCAAGTCGCTTAGGTCCGGGGGCCTTCTCCTACAATGAGCAGTTCTTC | CASRLGPGAFSYNEQFF
. | TRBD1 | TRBJ1-4 | TRBV30 | TGTGCCTGGAGTAGACAGGGGAGATTCGAAAAACTGTTTTTT | CAWSRQGRFEKLFF
. | TRBD2 | TRBJ2-3 | TRBV28 | TGTGCCAGCAGTGAAACTAGCGGGGTTGATGATACGCAGTATTTT | CASSETSGVDDTQYF
. | . | TRBJ1-1 | TRBV6-1 | TGTGCCAGCAGTGAACAGGGTTATGATGAAGCTTTCTTT | CASSEQGYDEAFF
. | . | TRBJ1-2 | TRBV7-3 | TGTGCCAGCAGCTTACAGGGTTCCTATGGCTACACCTTC | CASSLQGSYGYTF
. | . | TRBJ2-3 | TRBV4-3 | TGCGCCAGCAGCCAAAGACGCCCAGGAACAGGGCCATCGTCAACAGATACGCAGTATTTT | CASSQRRPGTGPSSTDTQYF
once | TRBD1 | TRBJ1-6 | TRBV19 | TGTGCCGCAGGAGAGTGGACAGGGGGCCGTTCACCCCTCCACTTT | CAAGEWTGGRSPLHF
. | TRBD2 | TRBJ2-5 | TRBV11-2 | TGTGCCAGCAGCCTGGGACTACAAGAGACCCAGTACTTC | CASSLGLQETQYF
once | . | TRBJ2-6 | TRBV7-2 | TGTGCCAGCAGCCTTTGCAGGAGACGACAAAGTCGGGCCAACGTCCTGACTTTC | CASSLCRRRQSRANVLTF